The 32 T cell receptor beta chains presented below share a single source sample, sequenced in a study of blood T cell repertoires in COVID-19. Generated by immunoSEQ multiplex PCR, the TCRdb table keeps only in-frame clones and is missing some. The sample has around 120,000 clones; more than 75% are singletons. Sequencing was performed on peripheral blood. The source is a woman in her 70s with acute or convalescent COVID-19.

The J gene is TRBJ1-2, the V gene TRBV7-9; D is ambiguous. Germline V lookup: CDR1 SEHNR, CDR2 FQNEAQ (reference sequence). The germline V and J ends were trimmed by 3 bases and 7 bases, with 15 bases remaining between them. The CDR3 is made up of 14 amino acids. This CDR3 is CASSLGSTITGYTF. The CDR3 bases are TGTGCCAGCAGCTTGGGCAGCACAATTACTGGCTACACCTTC.

J is TRBJ1-2 and V is TRBV7-9; 8 bases align to TRBD1. The CDR3 consists of 15 residues. Germline V gene lookup returns CDR1 SEHNR and CDR2 FQNEAQ (reference sequence). The trim removed 3 bases at V and 3 bases at J, leaving 6 bases unmatched. The CDR3 spells CASSFSDRGYYGYTF. The CDR3 region has the DNA TGTGCCAGCAGCTTTTCCGACAGGGGTTACTATGGCTACACCTTC.

This clone was observed a handful of times. The rearrangement links TRBV29-1 to TRBJ1-2; D ambiguous. Germline V gene lookup returns CDR1 SQVTM and CDR2 ANQGSEA. The V end lost 4 bases, the J end lost 4 bases, and 16 bases lay between the germline ends. The CDR3 is 14 amino acids. The CDR3 sequence: CSVVTGSPFYGYTF. CDR3 coding DNA: TGCAGCGTTGTCACGGGAAGTCCTTTCTATGGCTACACCTTC.

Turning to this clone: The junction departs from germline at one end; a sequencing error may be responsible. This CDR3 is CASSSGAGPTRVTEAFF. The CDR3 nucleotides are TGTGCCAGCAGTAGTGGGGCCGGGCCCACCCGGGTCACTGAAGCTTTCTTT. The genes are TRBV19 and TRBJ1-1, with a weak D call TRBD1 (5 bases). Germline values: CDR1 LNHDA, CDR2 SQIVND (reference sequence). The CDR3 loop spans 17 amino acids.

The chain couples TRBV6-4 to TRBJ2-1; D uncertain. The CDR3 covers 14 residues. Trimming took off 3 bases at V and 8 bases at J, with 14 bases between the two ends. Germline values: CDR1 MRHNA, CDR2 SNTAGT. The CDR3 DNA follows: TGTGCCAGCAGTGATTGGCTAGGCTCGTATGAGCAGTTCTTC. Its protein product is CASSDWLGSYEQFF.

This chain uses TRBV9 with TRBJ2-7, with D tentatively TRBD1 (6 bases). The germline V gene encodes CDR1 SGDLS and CDR2 YYNGEE. V dropped 3 bases and J dropped 2 bases, with 12 bases sitting between them. This CDR3 spans 14 amino acids. This chain's CDR3 is CASSAQGSTYEQYF. CDR3 nucleotides: TGTGCCAGCAGCGCCCAGGGGTCAACCTACGAGCAGTACTTC.

The genes are TRBV19 and TRBJ1-1; D is ambiguous. Trimming removed 7 bases from V and 3 bases from J, with 6 bases in between. CDR1 and CDR2 (germline): LNHDA, SQIVND (reference sequence). The CDR3 contains 11 residues. The CDR3 protein is CASTGDTEAFF. The CDR3 DNA is TGTGCCAGTACCGGTGACACTGAAGCTTTCTTT.

This sequence joins TRBV5-1 and TRBJ1-2, with 9 bases fitting TRBD1. The germline V gene encodes CDR1 SGHRS and CDR2 YFSETQ. V shed 4 bases, J shed 6 bases, and the junction held 7 bases outside the gene matches. The CDR3 is made up of 14 amino acids. The DNA for the CDR3 is TGCGCCAGCAGCGACCCGGGACAGGGCCATGGCTACACCTTC. Protein product: CASSDPGQGHGYTF.

J is TRBJ2-5 and V is TRBV28; maybe TRBD1 (6 bases). With 10 bases removed from V and 3 bases from J, the gap between germline ends came to 12 bases. The CDR3 sequence is 12 residues long. Germline V gene lookup returns CDR1 MDHEN and CDR2 SYDVKM. The CDR3 sequence: CAITTGEETQYF. CDR3 coding DNA: TGTGCCATCACGACAGGAGAAGAGACCCAGTACTTC. Full variable domain (missing parts from reference TRBV28 and TRBJ2-5): DVKVTQSSRYLVKRTGEKVFLECVQDMDHENMFWYRQDPGLGLRLIYFSYDVKMKEKGDIPEGYSVSREKKERFSLILESASTNQTSMYLCAITTGEETQYFGPGTRLLVL.

The chain carries TRBV6-6 and TRBJ1-6; D unclear. This CDR3 spans 15 amino acids. Trimming took 8 bases from V and 2 from J, leaving 13 bases between them. Germline CDR1 MNHNY, CDR2 SVGAGI (reference sequence). CDR3 nucleotide sequence: TGTGCCAGCCGCCATGACGGAGCCTATAATTCACCCCTCCACTTT. Protein product: CASRHDGAYNSPLHF.

The V call is TRBV9, the J call TRBJ2-5; 13 bases are a match to TRBD2. The germline V gene has CDR1 SGDLS and CDR2 YYNGEE. The CDR3 is 16 residues long. With V trimmed by 0 bases and J by 5 bases, 4 bases remained unmatched. DNA for the CDR3: TGTGCCAGCAGCGTAGGGACTAGCGGGGGCCCTGAGACCCAGTACTTC. Translating gives CASSVGTSGGPETQYF.

V usage is TRBV3-1 (or the pseudogene TRBV3-2) and J usage is TRBJ2-3; D may be TRBD2 (6 bases). The CDR3 totals 16 residues. The germline V gene encodes CDR1 LGHDT and CDR2 YNNKEL (reference sequence). V lost 6 bases and J 0 bases, leaving 16 bases between the germline ends. CDR3 amino acids: CASSPSGLPSTDTQYF. The CDR3 nucleotides are TGTGCCAGCAGTCCCTCGGGACTGCCTAGCACAGATACGCAGTATTTT.

This clone has a single count. The CDR3 bases are TGTGCCAGCAGCACGACATTTTCGAGGGCCTACGAGCAGTACTTC. Translated, it gives CASSTTFSRAYEQYF. The V and J genes are TRBV5-6 and TRBJ2-7, with D perhaps TRBD2 (5 bases). In germline, CDR1 is SGHDT, CDR2 YYEEEE. The V and J ends lost 4 bases and 2 bases respectively, with 16 bases between them. This CDR3 has 15 amino acids.

V usage is TRBV7-9 and J usage is TRBJ1-2; TRBD1 matches at 7 bases. V dropped 5 bases and J dropped 3; count of bases not matched to a gene: 9. The CDR3 extends over 15 amino acids. Germline V gene sequence: CDR1 SEHNR, CDR2 FQNEAQ (reference sequence). In DNA form, the CDR3 reads TGTGCCAGCAGCCCCAGGGGGGTTGGAGACTATGGCTACACCTTC. Its translation: CASSPRGVGDYGYTF.

This chain uses TRBV7-3 with TRBJ2-1; 14 bases line up with TRBD2. The CDR3 is 17 amino acids. Germline-derived CDR1 and CDR2 are SGHTA and FQGTGA. Germline trimming cut 5 bases from V and 6 bases from J; bases unmatched to any gene: 9. The CDR3 DNA is TGTGCCAGCAGCCCCCAATACGGACTAGCGGGGGGCAATGAGCAGTTCTTC. Translation gives CASSPQYGLAGGNEQFF. The complete variable domain, with remaining parts taken from reference TRBV7-3 and TRBJ2-1, reads GAGVSQTPSNKVTEKGKYVELRCDPISGHTALYWYRQSLGQGPEFLIYFQGTGAADDSGLPNDRFFAVRPEGSVSTLKIQRTERGDSAVYLCASSPQYGLAGGNEQFFGPGTRLTVL.

The table lists this clone with a few counts. J is TRBJ2-5 and V is TRBV7-2, with D perhaps TRBD2 (5 bases). V was pared by 3 bases and J by 3 bases, with 20 bases between. The germline V gene encodes CDR1 SGHTA and CDR2 FQGNSA. CDR3 length equals 17 residues. The CDR3 spells CASSFIPRDYGEETQYF. CDR3 DNA sequence: TGTGCCAGCAGCTTTATCCCTCGGGATTACGGTGAAGAGACCCAGTACTTC.

The chain has TRBV6-2 or TRBV6-3 and TRBJ1-3; D is undetermined. The CDR3 length is 13 residues. Germline-derived CDR1 and CDR2 are MNHEY and SVGEGT. Trimming cost V 2 bases and J 2 bases, with 4 bases left between them. The DNA of the CDR3 is TGTGCCAGCAGTTACGCGACTGGAAACACCATATATTTT. Amino acids: CASSYATGNTIYF.

V and J are TRBV13 and TRBJ2-1; the match to TRBD2 covers 12 bases. Germline assignment: CDR1 PRHDT and CDR2 FYEKMQ (reference sequence). The CDR3 sequence is 15 residues long. V gave up 5 bases and J gave up 4 bases; unmatched junction bases: 3. The CDR3 here is CASSKTSGGYNEQFF. The CDR3 nucleotides read TGTGCCAGCAGCAAGACTAGCGGGGGTTACAATGAGCAGTTCTTC.

The rearrangement joins TRBV2 to TRBJ1-5, with D possibly matching TRBD1 (5 bases). Germline-derived CDR1 and CDR2 are SNHLY and FYNNEI. The CDR3 sequence is 13 residues long. V lost 10 bases to trimming and J lost 2 bases, with 12 bases between them. In nucleotides, the CDR3 is TGTGCCACCTGCCAGGGCGGCAATCAGCCCCAGCATTTT. Encoded protein: CATCQGGNQPQHF.

The J gene is TRBJ1-4, the V gene TRBV6-5, with 8 bases matching TRBD1. V lost 7 bases to trimming and J lost 8 bases; unmatched junction nucleotides: 9. This CDR3 is built from 14 residues. Germline CDR1 and CDR2: MNHEY and SVGAGI. This CDR3 is CASTRTGTSEKLFF. The CDR3 DNA reads as TGTGCCAGCACAAGGACAGGGACTTCGGAAAAACTGTTTTTT.

V usage is TRBV10-2 and J usage is TRBJ2-1; TRBD2 agrees at 9 bases. Losses at the gene ends were 3 bases for V and 8 bases for J; bases not matched to a gene: 11. Looked up from germline, CDR1 is WSHSY and CDR2 is SAAADI. This CDR3 spans 16 amino acids. CDR3 DNA sequence: TGCGCCAGCAGTGACGAAGAAGGACTAGCGCATGATGAGCAGTTCTTC. Protein: CASSDEEGLAHDEQFF.

The V and J genes are TRBV27 and TRBJ2-3; 11 positions match TRBD2. This CDR3 contains 16 residues. Germline-derived CDR1 and CDR2 are MNHEY and SMNVEV (reference sequence). Trimming removed 0 bases from V and 2 bases from J; junction bases left unmatched: 1. This chain's CDR3 is CASSLSLAGATDTQYF. CDR3 DNA sequence: TGTGCCAGCAGTTTATCACTAGCGGGGGCCACAGATACGCAGTATTTT.

This chain connects TRBV5-5 to TRBJ2-7; 10 positions agree with TRBD1. The length of the CDR3 is 14 residues. CDR1 is SGHKS and CDR2 is YYEKEE in the germline V gene (reference sequence). Trimming removed 4 bases from V and 11 bases from J; junction bases left unmatched: 12. The CDR3 protein is CASSVRDRGLPKYF. The CDR3 region has the DNA TGTGCCAGCAGCGTCCGGGACAGGGGTTTGCCAAAGTACTTC.

The gene calls are TRBV6-4 and TRBJ1-6; D uncertain. This CDR3 region has 20 residues. Germline values: CDR1 MRHNA, CDR2 SNTAGT. Between the trimmed V and J ends, which lost 0 bases and 12 bases, there was a span of 30 bases. CDR3 bases: TGTGCCAGCAGTGACTCGTCTTTAGGGCGAACGGGGTCGGAGGATCGACCCCTCCACTTT. Protein: CASSDSSLGRTGSEDRPLHF.

This rearrangement joins TRBV10-2 to TRBJ1-1; the D gene is possibly TRBD1 (6 bases). The V end was cut by 5 bases, the J end by 2 bases, with 12 bases between. From germline, CDR1 is WSHSY and CDR2 SAAADI. This CDR3 has 14 residues. For the CDR3, the DNA is TGCGCCAGCAGTCTCAGGGGCTTTAACACTGAAGCTTTCTTT. Translation: CASSLRGFNTEAFF.

This chain links TRBV5-4 with TRBJ1-1, with 10 bases aligning to TRBD1. The V gene's germline CDR1 is SGHNT and CDR2 YYREEE (reference sequence). CDR3 length equals 15 residues. J lost 4 bases, V lost 4 bases, and 7 bases had no gene match. The CDR3 here is CASSDRTGGSTEAFF. DNA of the CDR3: TGTGCCAGCAGCGATAGGACAGGGGGATCCACTGAAGCTTTCTTT. The full variable domain, with the rest looked up from reference TRBV5-4 and TRBJ1-1, is ETGVTQSPTHLIKTRGQQVTLRCSSQSGHNTVSWYQQALGQGPQFIFQYYREEENGRGNFPPRFSGLQFPNYSSELNVNALELDDSALYLCASSDRTGGSTEAFFGQGTRLTVV.

Here the CDR3 reads CASSLAGSSEKLFF. DNA of the CDR3: TGTGCCAGCAGCTTAGCAGGGTCCTCTGAAAAACTGTTTTTT. The chain combines TRBV11-3 with TRBJ1-4; D is possibly TRBD1 (5 bases). Germline-derived CDR1 and CDR2 are SGHNT and YENEEA. The CDR3 contains 14 residues. Trimming left V 1 base short and J 7 bases short, with 10 bases between.

This chain uses TRBV24-1 with TRBJ1-2, with D unclear. This CDR3 comprises 14 residues. The V end was cut by 3 bases, the J end by 8 bases, with 15 bases between. CDR1 KGHDR and CDR2 SFDVKD come from the germline V gene. The CDR3 nucleotides read TGTGCCACCAGTGATACGCCCGGAGGTGGCGGCTACACCTTC. Its protein is CATSDTPGGGGYTF.

The chain links TRBV30 to TRBJ2-1; TRBD2 agrees at 8 bases. Germline V lookup: CDR1 GTSNPN, CDR2 SVGIG (reference sequence). The CDR3 has 15 amino acids. V was clipped by 4 bases and J by 1 base; unmatched bases: 6. CDR3 loop: CAWTTAGVSYNEQFF. CDR3 sequence (DNA): TGTGCCTGGACTACAGCGGGGGTGTCCTACAATGAGCAGTTCTTC.

V is TRBV10-3 and J is TRBJ1-4; no definite D call. The V gene's germline CDR1 is ENHRY and CDR2 SYGVKD. This CDR3 is built from 16 residues. Trimming took 0 bases from V and 0 from J, leaving 8 bases between them. The CDR3 DNA reads as TGTGCCATCAGTGAGTCCGAGGGTGCAACTAATGAAAAACTGTTTTTT. Protein: CAISESEGATNEKLFF.

This chain joins TRBV10-3 and TRBJ2-1, with D uncertain. The V end lost 0 bases, the J end lost 6 bases, and 6 bases lay between the germline ends. The CDR3 runs to 13 residues. Germline-derived CDR1 and CDR2 are ENHRY and SYGVKD. CDR3 DNA sequence: TGTGCCATCAGTGAGTCGACTTCCAATGAGCAGTTCTTC. Translation gives CAISESTSNEQFF.

The gene calls are TRBV5-5 and TRBJ1-3; TRBD1 might be the D (6 bases). Germline CDR1 SGHKS, CDR2 YYEKEE (reference sequence). The ends were cut back, 0 bases at V and 4 bases at J, with 8 bases in the middle. CDR3 length: 14 residues. CDR3 sequence: CASSLGQGGNTIYF. In nucleotides, the CDR3 is TGTGCCAGCAGCTTGGGCCAGGGGGGAAACACCATATATTTT.